The entry below describes one T cell receptor (beta chain). TCRdb keeps only in-frame clones here, not all; method: immunoSEQ multiplex PCR. The table lists roughly 500,000 clones, more than 75% of them singletons, with 1.5% to 2% in the top ten. Germline assignment: CDR1 ENHRY and CDR2 SYGVKD. The CDR3 loop spans 13 amino acids. The V gene end was trimmed by 9 bases and the J gene end by 3 bases; junction bases not matched to a gene: 8. This sample was taken from a study of blood T cell repertoires in COVID-19. Sequencing was carried out using PBMCs or T cells enriched from blood (not recorded which). The V call is TRBV10-3, the J call TRBJ2-7; 7 nucleotides match TRBD1. This receptor was obtained from a woman aged 40 to 50 who had recovered from COVID-19. The CDR3 sequence: CAMAPGQNYEQYF. CDR3 nucleotide sequence: TGTGCCATGGCCCCGGGACAGAACTACGAGCAGTACTTC.